Following are 32 T cell receptor beta chains from one sample sequenced in a study of cytomegalovirus exposure and HLA in healthy donors. Primers for the PCR totalled 60 Vbeta and 13 Jbeta. The table came from immunoSEQ multiplex PCR; TCRdb's copy has only in-frame clones and leaves some out. The sample includes 45,000 to 55,000 clones. Sequenced input: PBMCs. Every receptor here comes from a woman aged 45-65 years in good health and CMV-seropositive.

The rearrangement joins TRBV7-2 to TRBJ1-1; D ambiguous. Germline loops: CDR1 SGHTA, CDR2 FQGNSA. The CDR3 totals 15 residues. Trimming shortened V by 5 bases and J by 4 bases, and 17 bases separated the two germline ends. CDR3 in DNA: TGTGCCAGCAGCGTAGGTCCAATGGGAGGCACTGAAGCTTTCTTT. It is translated as CASSVGPMGGTEAFF.

In the case of this clone: Other nucleotide sequences from this sample produce the same CDR3. The chain carries TRBV7-2 and TRBJ1-2; no clear D gene. Germline-derived CDR1 and CDR2 are SGHTA and FQGNSA. The CDR3 consists of 15 residues. Trimming cost V 5 bases and J 4 bases, with 17 bases left between them. CDR3 protein: CASSRSLDGAYGYTF. In DNA, the CDR3 is TGTGCCAGCAGCCGCTCGCTTGACGGAGCCTATGGCTACACCTTC. The full variable domain, with the rest looked up from reference TRBV7-2 and TRBJ1-2, is GAGVSQSPSNKVTEKGKDVELRCDPISGHTALYWYRQSLGQGLEFLIYFQGNSAPDKSGLPSDRFSAERTGGSVSTLTIQRTQQEDSAVYLCASSRSLDGAYGYTFGSGTRLTVV.

V and J are TRBV7-2 and TRBJ2-3; 10 bases are shared with TRBD2. The CDR3 is 13 residues long. V shed 10 bases, J shed 4 bases, and the junction held 5 bases outside the gene matches. CDR1 is SGHTA and CDR2 is FQGNSA in the germline V gene. The CDR3 DNA is TGTGCCACCAGGAGCGGGAGGGCAGATACGCAGTATTTT. Its protein product is CATRSGRADTQYF.

This chain links TRBV11-2 with TRBJ2-2, with a tentative D call TRBD1 (5 bases). V lost 1 base and J lost 4, with 10 bases in between. The CDR3 extends over 15 amino acids. Germline CDR1 reads SGHAT; CDR2 reads FQNNGV. CDR3 residues: CASSLVQGATGELFF. Here the CDR3 DNA reads TGTGCCAGCAGCTTAGTCCAGGGTGCCACCGGGGAGCTGTTTTTT.

This chain uses TRBV7-2 with TRBJ1-2; 7 bases are a match to TRBD1. V lost 4 bases, J lost 6 bases, and 5 bases stayed unmatched. Germline values: CDR1 SGHTA, CDR2 FQGNSA. CDR3 length: 13 amino acids. The CDR3: CASSYRQGDGYTF. The CDR3 DNA follows: TGTGCCAGCAGCTACCGACAGGGAGATGGCTACACCTTC.

The chain has TRBV11-2 and TRBJ1-2; maybe TRBD1 (5 bases). Trimming removed 4 bases from V and 2 bases from J, with 11 bases in between. Germline lookup yields CDR1 SGHAT and CDR2 FQNNGV. The CDR3 runs to 14 residues. CDR3 sequence reads: CASSSGRPNYGYTF. The CDR3 DNA sequence: TGTGCCAGCAGCTCAGGGCGGCCCAACTATGGCTACACCTTC.

This chain joins TRBV6-5 and TRBJ2-1; D is possibly TRBD1 (6 bases). V shed 6 bases and J shed 4 bases, with 16 bases lying between them. Germline CDR1 reads MNHEY; CDR2 reads SVGAGI. This CDR3 has 15 amino acids. The CDR3 bases are TGTGCCAGCAGAGAACAGGGTGGAGCATACAATGAGCAGTTCTTC. Amino acid sequence: CASREQGGAYNEQFF.

The chain has TRBV9 and TRBJ2-5, with D possibly TRBD2 on 6 matching bases. This CDR3 spans 16 amino acids. Germline loops: CDR1 SGDLS, CDR2 YYNGEE. Trimming cost V 0 bases and J 3 bases, with 15 bases left between them. The DNA for the CDR3 is TGTGCCAGCAGCGTAGCTGGGGGGACTGGCAAAGAGACCCAGTACTTC. As protein: CASSVAGGTGKETQYF.

The chain employs TRBV28 and TRBJ2-7; D is possibly TRBD1 (6 bases). The CDR3 spans 12 residues. V lost 7 bases and J 2 bases, leaving 9 bases between the germline ends. Germline-derived CDR1 and CDR2 are MDHEN and SYDVKM. The DNA of the CDR3 is TGTGCCAGCACGGACAGAACCTACGAGCAGTACTTC. Encoded protein: CASTDRTYEQYF.

The gene calls are TRBV5-1 and TRBJ2-7, with 7 bases aligning to TRBD1. This CDR3 is 16 amino acids long. Germline V CDR1 and CDR2: SGHRS, YFSETQ. The V and J ends lost 3 bases and 3 bases, in that order; junction bases with no gene match: 12. The CDR3 sequence is CASSSRPQGSYYEQYF. In DNA form, the CDR3 reads TGCGCCAGCAGCTCACGCCCACAGGGGTCATACTACGAGCAGTACTTC.

The gene calls are TRBV11-1 and TRBJ2-7; TRBD1 might be the D (6 bases). Trimming stripped 4 bases from V and 9 bases from J, with 16 bases between. The CDR3 loop spans 13 amino acids. Germline-derived CDR1 and CDR2 are SGHAT and FQDESV (reference sequence). CDR3 nucleotide sequence: TGTGCCAGCAGCTCCTACAGGGAGAGGGTGCAGTACTTC. Translated: CASSSYRERVQYF. The full variable domain, in which reference TRBV11-1 and TRBJ2-7 provide the parts outside the CDR3, is EAEVAQSPRYKITEKSQAVAFWCDPISGHATLYWYRQILGQGPELLVQFQDESVVDDSQLPKDRFSAERLKGVDSTLKIQPAELGDSAMYLCASSSYRERVQYFGPGTRLTVT.

V is TRBV10-3 and J is TRBJ2-7; 7 positions match TRBD2. CDR3 size: 14 residues. The trim removed 6 bases at V and 4 bases at J, leaving 9 bases unmatched. Germline lookup yields CDR1 ENHRY and CDR2 SYGVKD. DNA for the CDR3: TGTGCCATCAGCCAAGCGGGACCGGGTTACGAGCAGTACTTC. Protein: CAISQAGPGYEQYF.

The rearrangement links TRBV7-9 to TRBJ1-6; 8 bases agree with TRBD1. J gave up 7 bases and V 5 bases, and 10 bases lay outside the gene matches. The CDR3 totals 16 residues. Germline CDR1 reads SEHNR; CDR2 reads FQNEAQ (reference sequence). CDR3 amino acids: CASSTPATGANSPLHF. The CDR3 DNA follows: TGTGCCAGCAGCACACCAGCGACAGGGGCCAATTCACCCCTCCACTTT.

This chain connects TRBV4-3 to TRBJ2-6; D gene uncertain. The V gene lost 4 bases and the J gene lost 4 bases, with 5 bases spanning the gap. The CDR3 covers 13 residues. From germline, CDR1 is LGHNA and CDR2 YSLEER. CDR3 region: CASSPTGANVLTF. CDR3 in DNA: TGCGCCAGCAGCCCGACAGGGGCCAACGTCCTGACTTTC.

The V gene is TRBV5-8, the J gene TRBJ2-5; TRBD2 matches at 9 bases. J lost 2 bases, V lost 2 bases, and 7 bases had no gene match. This CDR3 contains 16 residues. CDR1 SGHTS and CDR2 YDEGEE come from the germline V gene. CDR3 nucleotides: TGTGCCAGCAGCTTAGACGGACTAGCGAAACAAGAGACCCAGTACTTC. Its protein is CASSLDGLAKQETQYF.

The chain recombines TRBV5-1 with TRBJ1-1; 8 bases align to TRBD1. The CDR3 totals 18 residues. V lost 0 bases to trimming and J lost 3 bases; unmatched junction nucleotides: 13. Germline assignment: CDR1 SGHRS and CDR2 YFSETQ. The CDR3 is CASSLGARGRDVYTEAFF. DNA for the CDR3: TGCGCCAGCAGCTTGGGAGCCAGGGGGCGCGATGTATACACTGAAGCTTTCTTT.

The gene calls are TRBV19 and TRBJ1-2; possibly TRBD1 for D (5 bases). CDR1 LNHDA and CDR2 SQIVND come from the germline V gene (reference sequence). V dropped 1 base and J dropped 1 base, with 13 bases sitting between them. The CDR3 consists of 16 residues. CDR3 region: CASSIALRGVNYGYTF. The CDR3 DNA follows: TGTGCCAGTAGTATAGCCCTCCGGGGGGTTAACTATGGCTACACCTTC.

V gene TRBV6-5 combines with J gene TRBJ1-1; TRBD1 matches at 8 bases. The V gene's germline CDR1 is MNHEY and CDR2 SVGAGI. Trimming cost V 0 bases and J 6 bases; bases outside gene matches: 9. There are 16 residues in the CDR3. CDR3 bases: TGTGCCAGCAGTTACTCCCCCCCTGGACAGGGCGCTGAAGCTTTCTTT. Translating gives CASSYSPPGQGAEAFF.

The chain recombines TRBV6-1 with TRBJ2-7; 8 bases map to TRBD2. This CDR3 region has 14 residues. With 1 base clipped from V and 4 bases from J, the junction kept 3 bases outside the gene matches. The germline V gene has CDR1 MNHNS and CDR2 SASEGT. The CDR3 sequence: CASSEGSGGYEQYF. The CDR3 DNA reads as TGTGCCAGCAGTGAAGGGTCGGGAGGGTACGAGCAGTACTTC.

This chain uses TRBV5-5 with TRBJ2-2, with D unclear. V lost 3 bases to trimming and J lost 4 bases, with 16 bases between them. CDR1 is SGHKS, CDR2 YYEKEE, per germline (reference sequence). The CDR3 loop spans 16 amino acids. CDR3 nucleotide sequence: TGTGCCAGCAGCTCTGTATTCGGTTTTGTCACCGGGGAGCTGTTTTTT. This translates into CASSSVFGFVTGELFF.

The rearrangement uses TRBV29-1 and TRBJ1-5, with D unclear. V was cut by 4 bases and J by 2 bases, with 9 bases left in between. The CDR3 extends over 13 amino acids. Germline-derived CDR1 and CDR2 are SQVTM and ANQGSEA. The CDR3 sequence: CSVGSLGNQPQHF. The DNA for the CDR3 is TGCAGCGTTGGGTCATTAGGCAATCAGCCCCAGCATTTT.

The V gene is TRBV2, the J gene TRBJ2-3, with 9 bases that match TRBD1. Germline V gene sequence: CDR1 SNHLY, CDR2 FYNNEI. V lost 7 bases and J lost 5; bases outside the gene matches: 4. The CDR3 spans 13 residues. CDR3 DNA: TGTGCCAGCAATAGACAGGGGGTAGATACGCAGTATTTT. Translating it yields CASNRQGVDTQYF.

The rearrangement uses TRBV7-9 and TRBJ2-1; unclear D gene. Germline-derived CDR1 and CDR2 are SEHNR and FQNEAQ (reference sequence). Trimming removed 8 bases from V and 8 bases from J, with 16 bases in between. This CDR3 is built from 13 residues. CDR3: CASRGQIGYEQFF. The DNA of the CDR3 is TGTGCCAGCCGCGGCCAGATTGGCTATGAGCAGTTCTTC. Full variable domain (outside the CDR3, taken from reference TRBV7-9 and TRBJ2-1): DTGVSQNPRHKITKRGQNVTFRCDPISEHNRLYWYRQTLGQGPEFLTYFQNEAQLEKSRLLSDRFSAERPKGSFSTLEIQRTEQGDSAMYLCASRGQIGYEQFFGPGTRLTVL.

J is TRBJ2-1 and V is TRBV27; 7 positions match TRBD1. V shed 7 bases and J 5 bases; nucleotides not matched to a gene: 8. The CDR3 extends over 14 amino acids. Germline loops: CDR1 MNHEY, CDR2 SMNVEV (reference sequence). The CDR3 reads CASTNVDRNNEQFF. The CDR3 coding sequence is TGTGCCAGCACCAACGTGGACAGGAACAATGAGCAGTTCTTC.

The CDR3 DNA reads TGTGCCAGCTCACCACGGTACGGGAGCGGGGGGAAAAATACCTACGAGCAGTACTTC. Its translation is CASSPRYGSGGKNTYEQYF. The chain links TRBV18 to TRBJ2-7, with TRBD2 matching 9 bases. CDR1 is KGHSH and CDR2 is LQKENI in the germline V gene. This CDR3 is 19 amino acids long. V shed 1 base and J 2 bases; nucleotides not matched to a gene: 15.

J is TRBJ1-2 and V is TRBV9, with 7 positions matching TRBD1. The CDR3 extends over 17 amino acids. V shed 1 base, J shed 3 bases, and the junction held 12 bases outside the gene matches. Germline V gene data show CDR1 as SGDLS and CDR2 as YYNGEE. The CDR3 DNA reads TGTGCCAGCAGCGTACACAGGGACCAGGGGGACCACTATGGCTACACCTTC. Its translation is CASSVHRDQGDHYGYTF. The full variable domain, with the rest looked up from reference TRBV9 and TRBJ1-2, is DSGVTQTPKHLITATGQRVTLRCSPRSGDLSVYWYQQSLDQGLQFLIQYYNGEERAKGNILERFSAQQFPDLHSELNLSSLELGDSALYFCASSVHRDQGDHYGYTFGSGTRLTVV.

V and J are TRBV27 and TRBJ1-2, with D possibly being TRBD1 (5 bases). With 1 base removed from V and 4 bases from J, the gap between germline ends came to 10 bases. CDR1 MNHEY and CDR2 SMNVEV come from the germline V gene (reference sequence). This CDR3 region has 14 residues. CDR3 DNA sequence: TGTGCCAGCAGTTTATACCAGGGATCCTATGGCTACACCTTC. Protein sequence: CASSLYQGSYGYTF.

The chain uses TRBV4-1 and TRBJ2-5; 8 bases agree with TRBD2. CDR1 and CDR2 from the germline V gene are MGHRA and YSYEKL. The V gene end was trimmed by 0 bases and the J gene end by 5 bases; junction bases not matched to a gene: 11. The CDR3 sequence is 17 residues long. Here the CDR3 reads CASSQEGSGSRGETQYF. The CDR3 bases are TGCGCCAGCAGCCAAGAAGGCAGCGGGAGTAGAGGGGAGACCCAGTACTTC.

The rearrangement joins TRBV6-4 to TRBJ1-5; D is unclear. V dropped 2 bases and J dropped 11 bases, with 7 bases sitting between them. This CDR3 comprises 11 residues. The germline gives CDR1 MRHNA, CDR2 SNTAGT. The CDR3 sequence: CASSDRRAQHF. Here the CDR3 DNA reads TGTGCCAGCAGTGACCGCCGGGCCCAGCATTTT.

The chain recombines TRBV6-1 with TRBJ1-2, with TRBD1 identical over 7 bases. Germline loops: CDR1 MNHNS, CDR2 SASEGT. The CDR3 has 13 residues. J gave up 2 bases and V 7 bases, and 4 bases lay outside the gene matches. The CDR3 loop is CASISTGNYGYTF. CDR3 nucleotides: TGTGCCAGCATTTCGACAGGGAACTATGGCTACACCTTC.

J is TRBJ1-2 and V is TRBV20-1; D unresolved. From germline, CDR1 is DFQATT and CDR2 SNEGSKA (reference sequence). The CDR3 is 9 residues long. The germline V and J ends were trimmed by 6 bases and 10 bases, with 9 bases remaining between them. The DNA for the CDR3 is TGCAGTGCCCCCCCCCTCTACACCTTC. This codes for CSAPPLYTF.

The J gene is TRBJ2-7, the V gene TRBV7-7, with 7 bases identical to TRBD1. There are 15 residues in the CDR3. J lost 2 bases, V lost 1 base, and 5 bases had no gene match. Germline V gene lookup returns CDR1 SSHAT and CDR2 FNYEAQ (reference sequence). As DNA, the CDR3 is TGTGCCAGCAGCTTAGGCGCCGGGACAGCCTACGAGCAGTACTTC. This translates into CASSLGAGTAYEQYF.